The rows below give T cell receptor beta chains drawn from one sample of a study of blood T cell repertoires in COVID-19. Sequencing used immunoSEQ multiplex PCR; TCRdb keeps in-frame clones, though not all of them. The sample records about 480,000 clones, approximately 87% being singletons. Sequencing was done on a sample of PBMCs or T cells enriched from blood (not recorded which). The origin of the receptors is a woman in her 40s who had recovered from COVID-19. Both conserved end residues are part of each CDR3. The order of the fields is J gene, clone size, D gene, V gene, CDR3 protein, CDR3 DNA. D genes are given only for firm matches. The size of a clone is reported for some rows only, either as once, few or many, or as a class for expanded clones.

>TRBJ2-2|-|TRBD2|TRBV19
CASSIGSGRQNTGELFF
TGTGCCAGTAGTATAGGTAGCGGGAGACAGAACACCGGGGAGCTGTTTTTT
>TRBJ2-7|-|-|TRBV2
CASSGQINSYEQYF
TGTGCCAGCAGCGGACAGATCAACTCCTACGAGCAGTACTTC
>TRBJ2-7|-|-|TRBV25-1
CASSDQRVGGTYEQYF
TGTGCCAGCAGTGACCAGAGAGTCGGCGGGACCTACGAGCAGTACTTC
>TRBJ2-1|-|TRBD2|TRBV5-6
CASSLEGGPKFNEQFF
TGTGCCAGCAGCTTGGAGGGAGGGCCGAAGTTCAATGAGCAGTTCTTC
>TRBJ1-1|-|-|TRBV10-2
CASIRLGGGGTEAFF
TGCGCCAGCATAAGACTCGGTGGGGGGGGGACTGAAGCTTTCTTT
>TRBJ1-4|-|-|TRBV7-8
CASSLLSRNQKLFF
TGTGCCAGCAGCTTATTATCCAGGAATCAAAAACTGTTTTTT
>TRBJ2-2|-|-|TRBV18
CASSDRSSHTGELFF
TGTGCCAGCTCCGACAGGTCGTCCCACACCGGGGAGCTGTTTTTT
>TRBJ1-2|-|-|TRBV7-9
CASSPQGGDGYTF
TGTGCCAGCAGCCCTCAGGGCGGGGATGGCTACACCTTC
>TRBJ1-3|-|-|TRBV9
CASSLGLKGGNTIYF
TGTGCCAGCAGCCTCGGACTCAAGGGTGGAAACACCATATATTTT
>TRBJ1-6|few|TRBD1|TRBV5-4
CASSSSTRGRDSPLHF
TGTGCCAGCAGCTCGTCCACCAGGGGGCGTGATTCACCCCTCCACTTT
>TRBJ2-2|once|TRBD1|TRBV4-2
CASSQKGTAENTGELFF
TGTGCCAGCAGCCAAAAAGGGACAGCAGAGAACACCGGGGAGCTGTTTTTT
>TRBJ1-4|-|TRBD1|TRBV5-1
CASSPGTGGAGEKLFF
TGCGCCAGCAGCCCGGGGACAGGGGGCGCGGGGGAAAAACTGTTTTTT